This TCR beta chain was observed in a study of identical twins. Each CDR3 protein is one row after TCRdb ran MiXCR on the 5' RACE reads. The table lists fewer than 250,000 distinct CDR3 sequences, 7.5% of them singletons. This clonotype was seen ten or more times. These data were also reused for a study on yellow fever vaccine responses in identical twins.

Sequencing was performed on CD8+ T cells sorted from blood. The sequence was collected from a woman aged 18-29 years in good health.

The CDR3 loop is CASSQQALAGGDEQFF. CDR3 DNA: TGCGCCAGCAGCCAACAAGCCCTAGCGGGGGGCGATGAGCAGTTCTTC. The V gene is TRBV4-1, the J gene TRBJ2-1; 11 positions agree with TRBD2. This CDR3 spans 16 amino acids. CDR1 and CDR2 from the germline V gene are MGHRA and YSYEKL. Germline trimming cut 2 bases from V and 8 bases from J; bases unmatched to any gene: 8.